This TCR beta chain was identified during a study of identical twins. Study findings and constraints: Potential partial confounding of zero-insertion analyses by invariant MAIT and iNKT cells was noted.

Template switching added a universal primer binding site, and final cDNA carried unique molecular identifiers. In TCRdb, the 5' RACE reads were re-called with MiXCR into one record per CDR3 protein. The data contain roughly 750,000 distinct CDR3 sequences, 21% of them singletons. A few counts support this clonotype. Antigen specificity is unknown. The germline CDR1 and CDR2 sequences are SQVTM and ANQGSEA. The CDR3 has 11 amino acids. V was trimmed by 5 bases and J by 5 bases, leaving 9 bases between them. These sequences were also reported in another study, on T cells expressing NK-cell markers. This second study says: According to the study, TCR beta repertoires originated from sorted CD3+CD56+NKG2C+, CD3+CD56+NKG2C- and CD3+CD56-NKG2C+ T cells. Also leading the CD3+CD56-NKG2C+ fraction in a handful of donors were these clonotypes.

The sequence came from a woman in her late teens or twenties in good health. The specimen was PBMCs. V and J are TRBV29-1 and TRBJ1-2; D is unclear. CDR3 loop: CSVRREYGYTF. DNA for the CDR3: TGCAGCGTTAGGCGGGAGTATGGCTACACCTTC. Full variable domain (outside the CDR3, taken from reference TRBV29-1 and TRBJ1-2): SAVISQKPSRDICQRGTSLTIQCQVDSQVTMMFWYRQQPGQSLTLIATANQGSEATYESGFVIDKFPISRPNLTFSTLTVSNMSPEDSSIYLCSVRREYGYTFGSGTRLTVV.